A selection of T cell receptor beta chains follows, all from one sample in a study of beta chain features in type 1 diabetes. Assay used: immunoSEQ multiplex PCR; TCRdb lists only in-frame clones, some missing. The sample consists of hundreds of thousands of clones, 15% to 19% of them appearing once. Sequencing was done on a sample of naive CD4+ T cells from blood. Receptor source: a man younger than 30 in good health. CDR3s include the opening cysteine and the closing phenylalanine or tryptophan. The order of the fields is clone size, V gene, J gene, D gene, CDR3 DNA, CDR3 protein. A D gene is named only where the DNA matches it firmly. Only some rows state a clone size, as once, few, many or a class for expanded clones.

-	TRBV27	TRBJ2-7	TRBD1	TGTGCCAGCAGTCCCGGACAGGCCTACGAGCAGTACTTC	CASSPGQAYEQYF
few	TRBV5-1	TRBJ1-3	TRBD1	TGCGCCAGCAGCTCAGCAGGGGGCCCTGGAAACACCATATATTTT	CASSSAGGPGNTIYF
few	TRBV7-3	TRBJ2-1	-	TGTGCCAGCAGCTTGAGCAGCCTCAATGAGCAGTTCTTC	CASSLSSLNEQFF
-	TRBV12-5	TRBJ2-1	TRBD2	TGTGCTAGTGGTTTGCGCCTCGGACTAGCAGGCAATGAGCAGTTCTTC	CASGLRLGLAGNEQFF
few	TRBV5-1	TRBJ2-4	TRBD1	TGCGCCAGCAGCCCAGACAGGGGGCTGAACATTCAGTACTTC	CASSPDRGLNIQYF
few	TRBV9	TRBJ2-3	-	TGTGCCAGCAGCCCCGGGACTCTGGATGAGGGTACGCAGTATTTT	CASSPGTLDEGTQYF
few	TRBV5-1	TRBJ2-7	TRBD1	TGCGCCAGCAGCTCCTTGGGACAGGGCTACCCCCGCGAGCAGTACTTC	CASSSLGQGYPREQYF
-	TRBV9	TRBJ2-2	-	TGTGCCAGCAGCGTAGTATATGGGGGTGAGAACACCGGGGAGCTGTTTTTT	CASSVVYGGENTGELFF
few	TRBV19	TRBJ1-5	-	TGTGCCAGTAGTAGAGTCGGGACAAACAATCAGCCCCAGCATTTT	CASSRVGTNNQPQHF
-	TRBV29-1	TRBJ2-3	TRBD2	TGCAGCGTTGACGGGGGGTCCTCAACAGATACGCAGTATTTT	CSVDGGSSTDTQYF
few	TRBV9	TRBJ1-2	-	TGTGCCAGCAGCGTCGATCCTTCCCCGGGTGCGGGCTACACCTTC	CASSVDPSPGAGYTF
-	TRBV13	TRBJ2-7	-	TGTGCCAGCAGCTTAGGCCGACGTGGGACCATCCCTCTCGAGCAGTACTTC	CASSLGRRGTIPLEQYF
-	TRBV30	TRBJ1-5	-	TGTGCCTGGAGTGGGGCAGTCAATCAGCCCCAGCATTTT	CAWSGAVNQPQHF
-	TRBV29-1	TRBJ2-5	-	TGCAGCGTTGATTTAGCCCGCGGGACAACGCGGACCCAGTACTTC	CSVDLARGTTRTQYF
-	TRBV30	TRBJ1-5	TRBD1	TGTGCCTGGAGCTTTACAGGGGGCAATCAGCCCCAGCATTTT	CAWSFTGGNQPQHF
-	TRBV7-3	TRBJ2-3	TRBD1	TGTGCCAGCAGCAAGACAGGGGTGAGGGCAGATACGCAGTATTTT	CASSKTGVRADTQYF
few	TRBV5-1	TRBJ1-4	-	TGCGCCAGCAGGGGGACGGATTTCGGTGTAACTAATGAAAAACTGTTTTTT	CASRGTDFGVTNEKLFF
-	TRBV23-1	TRBJ2-5	-	TGCGCCAGCAGTCATCTCCTTGACAGGCACCAAGAGACCCAGTACTTC	CASSHLLDRHQETQYF
-	TRBV6-1	TRBJ2-5	-	TGTGCCAGCAGGCCTACAAGTGGGGAGACCCAGTACTTC	CASRPTSGETQYF
-	TRBV30	TRBJ2-7	TRBD1	TGTGCCTGGAGTGTACTTGGGACAGGGGGCTACGAGCAGTACTTC	CAWSVLGTGGYEQYF
-	TRBV29-1	TRBJ2-7	TRBD2	TGCAGCGTTGCAGGCGGGAGGTCCGAACTCAACGAGCAGTACTTC	CSVAGGRSELNEQYF
-	TRBV4-3	TRBJ2-7	TRBD2	TGCGCCAGCAGCCAAGATTCAGGACTAGCGGGAGTGGGACTCTACGAGCAGTACTTC	CASSQDSGLAGVGLYEQYF
-	TRBV5-1	TRBJ2-1	-	TGCGCCAGCAGCGGGGGTCTATCCTACAATGAGCAGTTCTTC	CASSGGLSYNEQFF
few	TRBV9	TRBJ1-4	TRBD1	TGTGCCAGCAGCGTAGCTTCGGACAGGGGGCAGTCTAATGAAAAACTGTTTTTT	CASSVASDRGQSNEKLFF
few	TRBV5-4	TRBJ2-3	TRBD2	TGTGCCAGCAGCCCCGGGACTAGCGGGAGTTTCGCAGATACGCAGTATTTT	CASSPGTSGSFADTQYF
-	TRBV10-3	TRBJ1-5	-	TGTGCCATCAGTGACCCCGGCGCAGGCCAGAATCAGCCCCAGCATTTT	CAISDPGAGQNQPQHF
few	TRBV10-3	TRBJ1-1	-	TGTGCCATCAGTGAGGGAGGCATGAACACTGAAGCTTTCTTT	CAISEGGMNTEAFF
-	TRBV28	TRBJ1-5	-	TGTGCCAGCAGTTTAGCCGGGGAGGGCAATCAGCCCCAGCATTTT	CASSLAGEGNQPQHF
few	TRBV25-1	TRBJ2-1	TRBD2	TGTGCCAGCAGTGAATATAATAGCGGGAGGGCCGTGTTCTTC	CASSEYNSGRAVFF
-	TRBV18	TRBJ2-3	TRBD2	TGTGCCAGCTCACCACTAGCGGGGGCGCTCACAGATACGCAGTATTTT	CASSPLAGALTDTQYF
few	TRBV19	TRBJ1-1	TRBD1	TGTGCCAGTAGTAACAGGGGCGGTAACACTGAAGCTTTCTTT	CASSNRGGNTEAFF
-	TRBV7-2	TRBJ1-2	TRBD1	TGTGCCAGCAGCGGGGACAGGGGGTACTATGGCTACACCTTC	CASSGDRGYYGYTF
-	TRBV7-2	TRBJ2-7	-	TGTGCCAGCAGCTTAGGTCGCTCTTCCTACGAGCAGTACTTC	CASSLGRSSYEQYF
-	TRBV5-1	TRBJ2-1	TRBD2	TGCGCCAGCAGCTTATGGGCTAGCGGGGTTAGCTCCTACAATGAGCAGTTCTTC	CASSLWASGVSSYNEQFF
-	TRBV6-6	TRBJ2-3	-	TGTGCCAGCTACAGAGCTAGCACAGATACGCAGTATTTT	CASYRASTDTQYF
few	TRBV14	TRBJ1-2	-	TGTGCCAGCAGCCAAAACTCATTTGAGGATAACTATGGCTACACCTTC	CASSQNSFEDNYGYTF
few	TRBV28	TRBJ1-2	-	TGTGCCACCCGGACGGAACTCTTCTATGGCTACACCTTC	CATRTELFYGYTF
once	TRBV7-6	TRBJ2-5	TRBD2	TGTGCCAGCAGCTTATTTGCGGGAGCTCAAGAGACCCAGTACTTC	CASSLFAGAQETQYF
-	TRBV2	TRBJ1-1	TRBD1	TGTGCCAGCAGTGGGGACAGGGGTAGGTACACTGAAGCTTTCTTT	CASSGDRGRYTEAFF
few	TRBV6-6	TRBJ1-4	-	TGTGCCACCCTCGGGGATGAAAAACTGTTTTTT	CATLGDEKLFF
few	TRBV10-2	TRBJ1-2	-	TGCGCCAGCAGTGTTGGGGGTGGCTACACCTTC	CASSVGGGYTF
few	TRBV5-6	TRBJ1-5	-	TGTGCCAGCAGCTTGACTCGGGACGCTGTTCAGCCCCAGCATTTT	CASSLTRDAVQPQHF
few	TRBV30	TRBJ1-2	-	TGTGCCTGGACCTTTCGACAGCGCCTTTACTATGGCTACACCTTC	CAWTFRQRLYYGYTF
-	TRBV2	TRBJ1-6	-	TGTGCCAGCAGCTACCCCGATCTCTCCTATAATTCACCCCTCCACTTT	CASSYPDLSYNSPLHF
-	TRBV2	TRBJ1-1	TRBD1	TGTGCCAGCAGTGGCCCTCGGACAGGTCAAAACACTGAAGCTTTCTTT	CASSGPRTGQNTEAFF
-	TRBV5-1	TRBJ2-7	-	TGCGCCAGCAGCGAAAGAACGGGACGGAAGTTCTACGAGCAGTACTTC	CASSERTGRKFYEQYF
-	TRBV7-9	TRBJ2-7	TRBD1	TGTGCCAGCAGCTTGGCAGGGGGAAACGAGCAGTACTTC	CASSLAGGNEQYF
few	TRBV7-3	TRBJ2-7	-	TGTGCCAGCAGCCCCGGTTCGGGATACTCCTACGAGCAGTACTTC	CASSPGSGYSYEQYF
few	TRBV28	TRBJ1-5	-	TGTGCCAGCAGTTTATTCGGGCCAAGGGACAATCAGCCCCAGCATTTT	CASSLFGPRDNQPQHF
few	TRBV15	TRBJ2-1	TRBD1	TGTGCCACCAGCAGGGACAGGGGTCGATACAATGAGCAGTTCTTC	CATSRDRGRYNEQFF
-	TRBV9	TRBJ1-4	-	TGTGCCAGCAGCGTCCGGGACTACGAAAAACTGTTTTTT	CASSVRDYEKLFF
few	TRBV5-1	TRBJ2-7	-	TGCGCCAGCAGCTTGGCCACAGGGACCTACGAGCAGTACTTC	CASSLATGTYEQYF
few	TRBV9	TRBJ2-7	-	TGTGCCAGCCCCTGGGAGCAGTACTTC	CASPWEQYF